This T cell receptor (beta chain) was obtained from a study of cytomegalovirus exposure and HLA in healthy donors. As to this clone: The antigen is unknown.

Study conclusions and caveats: According to reports, the classifier identified cytomegalovirus status with high specificity and sensitivity. The study listed 164 cytomegalovirus-associated TCR beta chains. TCR sequences were mostly rare, though some public TCRs occurred in many donors.

While the first cohort had several hundred subjects, the donors belonged to the separate validation cohort of over a hundred subjects. This table comes from immunoSEQ multiplex PCR, and its TCRdb copy is limited to in-frame clones, with some not included. There are around 150,000 clones in the sample; about 86% occur only once, and 7.9% lies in the top ten. V lost 2 bases to trimming and J lost 4 bases; unmatched junction nucleotides: 4. There are 15 residues in the CDR3. The V gene's germline CDR1 is LNHDA and CDR2 SQIVND (reference sequence). The V gene is TRBV19, the J gene TRBJ2-2; 7 bases are a match to TRBD1. This sequence originates from a woman between 18 and 29 years old in good health and CMV-seropositive. Sequencing input: PBMCs. The CDR3 spells CASSIKGGTTGELFF. The CDR3 nucleotides read TGTGCCAGTAGTATAAAAGGGGGCACCACCGGGGAGCTGTTTTTT.